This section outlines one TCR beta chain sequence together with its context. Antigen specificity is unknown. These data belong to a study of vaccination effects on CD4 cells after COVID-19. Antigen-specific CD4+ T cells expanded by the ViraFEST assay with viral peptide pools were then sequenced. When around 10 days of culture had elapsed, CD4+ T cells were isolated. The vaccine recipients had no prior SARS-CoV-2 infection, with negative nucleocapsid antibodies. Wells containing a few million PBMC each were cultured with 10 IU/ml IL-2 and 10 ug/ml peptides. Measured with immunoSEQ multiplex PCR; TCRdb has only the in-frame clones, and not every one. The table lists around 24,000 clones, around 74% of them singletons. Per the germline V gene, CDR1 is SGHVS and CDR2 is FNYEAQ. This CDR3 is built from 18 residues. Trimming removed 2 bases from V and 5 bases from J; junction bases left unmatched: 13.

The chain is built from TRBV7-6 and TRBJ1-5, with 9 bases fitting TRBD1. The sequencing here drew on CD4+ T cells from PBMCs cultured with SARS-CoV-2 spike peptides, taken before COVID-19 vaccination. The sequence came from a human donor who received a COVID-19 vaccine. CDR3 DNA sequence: TGTGCCAGCAGCTTATACGGTGGGGGTACAGGGGGCCATCAGCCCCAGCATTTT. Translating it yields CASSLYGGGTGGHQPQHF.